This TCR beta chain emerged from a study of patients and donors after allogeneic stem cell transplantation. TCRdb reprocessed the RT-PCR reads via MiXCR and lists one record per CDR3 protein. Of about 410,000 distinct CDR3 sequences listed, 16% are singletons. The sample was blood, either unsorted or a sorted T cell fraction (not recorded which). This TCR was sampled from a human donor who was either an allogeneic HSCT recipient or a stem cell or donor lymphocyte infusion donor (not recorded which). It is not recorded whose cells these are; they may come from a transplant donor.

Written as DNA, the CDR3 is TGTGCCAGCAGCTTAGTAGGACAGGGGCCTTCCCTTTATGGCTACACCTTC. Amino acids: CASSLVGQGPSLYGYTF. The V and J genes are TRBV11-2 and TRBJ1-2; 9 positions match TRBD1. The CDR3 has 17 residues. The germline gives CDR1 SGHAT, CDR2 FQNNGV. V lost 1 base to trimming and J lost 5 bases; unmatched junction nucleotides: 11.